This T cell receptor (beta chain) stems from a study of T cell responses to AZD1222 COVID-19 vaccine. General study results and limits: White British people made up most donors, females outnumbered males, and clonal diversity was possibly underestimated. Only five or six AZD1222 recipients were seropositive at baseline. Spike as a whole was targeted by vaccine-associated CD4 TCRs, dominant at 160-218 and 743-854.

The sample holds one count of this clone. What it recognizes is unknown. This CDR3 is built from 12 residues. Germline V CDR1 and CDR2: LNHNV, YYDKDF (reference sequence). Between the trimmed V and J ends, which lost 6 bases and 6 bases, there was a span of 8 bases. Some clones are missing from TCRdb's copy, which holds only in-frame ones; the method was immunoSEQ multiplex PCR. Of under 150,000 clones listed, 90% to 95% are singletons. This receptor was taken from an adult in good health. The V call is TRBV15, the J call TRBJ2-2; D not certain. This material consisted of peripheral blood, taken on day 0 of AZD1222 vaccination. CDR3 in DNA: TGTGCCACCAGTTTCGGTGCCGGGGAGCTGTTTTTT. Encoded protein: CATSFGAGELFF.